The 22 T cell receptor beta chains reported below all come from one sample, sequenced in a study of shared clonotypes between healthy human individuals. Repertoires were generated with immunoSEQ multiplex PCR, while TCRdb's copy carries only in-frame clones and drops some. The table lists hundreds of thousands of clones, roughly 70% of them singletons, with 1.7% in the top ten. Specimen: memory CD4+ T cells sorted from blood. Described subset: CD45RA-negative fraction. These TCRs come from a woman in her 30s in good health.

The genes are TRBV7-9 and TRBJ2-1; D may be TRBD1 or TRBD2 (5 bases each). The length of the CDR3 is 16 residues. Germline CDR1 and CDR2: SEHNR and FQNEAQ (reference sequence). Trimming removed 1 base from V and 4 bases from J, with 14 bases in between. As DNA, the CDR3 is TGTGCCAGCAGCTTAGTTGGGACGACACCGTACAATGAGCAGTTCTTC. The encoded protein is CASSLVGTTPYNEQFF.

The chain is built from TRBV2 and TRBJ2-3, with 7 bases matching TRBD2. The germline CDR1 and CDR2 sequences are SNHLY and FYNNEI. Trimming took 2 bases from V and 6 from J; bases not matched to a gene: 5. The CDR3 covers 14 residues. The CDR3 DNA sequence: TGTGCCAGCAGTGAACAGGCGGGAGTGGATACGCAGTATTTT. It translates to CASSEQAGVDTQYF.

The rearrangement links TRBV5-1 to TRBJ2-1; 7 bases are shared with TRBD2. The germline gives CDR1 SGHRS, CDR2 YFSETQ. This CDR3 has 15 residues. Unmatched junction bases numbered 4, after V lost 2 bases and J lost 2 bases. The CDR3 DNA follows: TGCGCCAGCAGCTTCCTAGCGGAGACCTACAATGAGCAGTTCTTC. Translation gives CASSFLAETYNEQFF.

This sequence joins TRBV4-1 and TRBJ2-1, with TRBD2 matching over 10 bases. Germline CDR1 MGHRA, CDR2 YSYEKL. The CDR3 runs to 17 residues. V was pared by 0 bases and J by 3 bases, with 5 bases of the junction left unmatched. DNA of the CDR3: TGCGCCAGCAGCCAAGATAGGGGACTAGCGTACTACAATGAGCAGTTCTTC. It yields the protein CASSQDRGLAYYNEQFF.

J is TRBJ1-2 and V is TRBV7-9, with no clear D. This CDR3 has 13 amino acids. V shed 5 bases and J shed 4 bases, with 11 bases lying between them. CDR1 SEHNR and CDR2 FQNEAQ come from the germline V gene (reference sequence). The CDR3, as DNA: TGTGCCAGCAGCGTGAGCGGGCTCTATGGCTACACCTTC. It encodes CASSVSGLYGYTF.

Comment on this clone: Other DNA sequences of this sample code for an identical CDR3. The chain carries TRBV6-5 and TRBJ2-2; possibly TRBD2 for D (7 bases). The germline V and J ends were trimmed by 6 bases and 5 bases, with 13 bases remaining between them. The CDR3 covers 14 residues. Germline assignment: CDR1 MNHEY and CDR2 SVGAGI. CDR3 residues: CASSKGGNTGELFF. The CDR3 nucleotides are TGTGCCAGCAGCAAGGGGGGGAATACCGGGGAGCTGTTTTTT.

The CDR3 bases are TGCGCCAGCAGCTCCCCTCTACGGACAGCCAACAATGAGCAGTTCTTC. This codes for CASSSPLRTANNEQFF. The V call is TRBV5-1, the J call TRBJ2-1; possibly TRBD1 for D (6 bases). Trimming left V 3 bases short and J 5 bases short, with 18 bases between. CDR3 size: 16 residues. Germline CDR1 reads SGHRS; CDR2 reads YFSETQ.

The genes are TRBV2 and TRBJ2-3; D not certain. CDR1 and CDR2 (germline): SNHLY, FYNNEI. CDR3 length equals 15 residues. V was trimmed by 7 bases and J by 2 bases, leaving 16 bases between them. The CDR3 region has the DNA TGTGCCAGCAATCCCCTCAACCGTTACACAGATACGCAGTATTTT. Its translation: CASNPLNRYTDTQYF.

Comments on this clone: This CDR3 is also generated by other DNA sequences in the sample. The chain recombines TRBV20-1 with TRBJ2-7; D is unresolved. The CDR3 has 11 residues. Trimming took off 4 bases at V and 3 bases at J, with 7 bases between the two ends. Per germline, CDR1 DFQATT and CDR2 SNEGSKA (reference sequence). The CDR3 DNA sequence: TGCAGTGCTACGGCTAGCTACGAGCAGTACTTC. It translates to CSATASYEQYF.

The chain employs TRBV27 and TRBJ1-5; a weak D match, TRBD1 (5 bases). The CDR3 has 14 amino acids. Germline lookup yields CDR1 MNHEY and CDR2 SMNVEV (reference sequence). Trimming cost V 3 bases and J 7 bases, with 13 bases left between them. The CDR3 spells CASSFRQGGQPQHF. The CDR3 DNA follows: TGTGCCAGCAGTTTCCGGCAGGGCGGACAGCCCCAGCATTTT.

The rearrangement links TRBV7-9 to TRBJ2-3; D gene ambiguous. This CDR3 has 12 amino acids. Germline CDR1 reads SEHNR; CDR2 reads FQNEAQ (reference sequence). The V end lost 5 bases, the J end lost 2 bases, and 5 bases lay between the germline ends. The CDR3 DNA sequence: TGTGCCAGCAGCAGGGACACAGATACGCAGTATTTT. Its translation: CASSRDTDTQYF.

Remarks on this clone: A read error is likely here: a far larger clone is one base away. V gene TRBV6-1 combines with J gene TRBJ2-1; no clear D. The germline V gene encodes CDR1 MNHNS and CDR2 SASEGT. Trimming shortened V by 0 bases and J by 11 bases, and 14 bases separated the two germline ends. The CDR3 is made up of 14 amino acids. The CDR3 bases are TGTGCCAGCAGTGAAGCCCTGCGTCAGAATAAGCAGTTCTTC. Its protein product is CASSEALRQNKQFF.

Points on this clone: This likely reflects a read error, since a far larger clone is one base away. This CDR3 is CASMIQFLINGEQFF. The CDR3 region has the DNA TGCGCCAGCATGATACAGTTCCTCATCAACGGTGAGCAGTTCTTC. The chain uses TRBV10-2 and TRBJ2-1; D remains ambiguous. Germline V gene data show CDR1 as WSHSY and CDR2 as SAAADI. The CDR3 loop spans 15 amino acids. V was cut by 7 bases and J by 9 bases, with 22 bases left in between.

V gene TRBV9 combines with J gene TRBJ2-3; D is possibly TRBD2 (5 bases). CDR1 SGDLS and CDR2 YYNGEE come from the germline V gene. There are 15 residues in the CDR3. Trimming stripped 0 bases from V and 0 bases from J, with 8 bases between. The CDR3 sequence: CASSVAGGSTDTQYF. CDR3 in DNA: TGTGCCAGCAGCGTAGCGGGCGGGAGCACAGATACGCAGTATTTT.

The gene calls are TRBV6-1 and TRBJ2-7, with TRBD2 as a possible D gene (5 bases). There are 14 residues in the CDR3. CDR1 is MNHNS, CDR2 SASEGT, per germline. V lost 2 bases and J 7 bases, leaving 15 bases between the germline ends. CDR3 nucleotide sequence: TGTGCCAGCAGTGAAAATCTCTCCCTAGCAGAGCAGTACTTC. This translates into CASSENLSLAEQYF.

This clone was observed a few times. This may be a read error: a much more frequent sequence differs by one nucleotide. Other DNA variants within this sample encode the same CDR3. The chain employs TRBV5-1 and TRBJ2-1, with 8 bases aligning to TRBD2. CDR1 is SGHRS and CDR2 is YFSETQ in the germline V gene. V dropped 0 bases and J dropped 3; count of bases not matched to a gene: 2. CDR3 length: 15 amino acids. CDR3 amino acids: CASSLASGSYNEQFF. The CDR3 nucleotides are TGCGCCAGCAGCTTGGCGAGCGGGAGCTACAATGAGCAGTTCTTC.

The V and J genes are TRBV5-5 and TRBJ2-7, with a weak D call TRBD1 (5 bases). Trimming left V 4 bases short and J 6 bases short, with 20 bases between. Germline CDR1 reads SGHKS; CDR2 reads YYEKEE (reference sequence). CDR3 size: 15 residues. CDR3 loop: CASSPRAQGYGEQYF. For the CDR3, the DNA is TGTGCCAGCAGCCCCAGGGCCCAAGGGTACGGCGAGCAGTACTTC. Complete variable domain (other parts from reference TRBV5-5 and TRBJ2-7): DAGVTQSPTHLIKTRGQQVTLRCSPISGHKSVSWYQQVLGQGPQFIFQYYEKEERGRGNFPDRFSARQFPNYSSELNVNALLLGDSALYLCASSPRAQGYGEQYFGPGTRLTVT.

The chain couples TRBV11-1 to TRBJ2-3, with TRBD2 identical over 9 bases. This CDR3 region has 14 residues. CDR1 is SGHAT and CDR2 is FQDESV in the germline V gene (reference sequence). With 3 bases clipped from V and 11 bases from J, the junction kept 9 bases outside the gene matches. The CDR3 DNA follows: TGTGCCAGCAGCTTTAGCGGGAGCCAAAAAGGGCAGTATTTT. As protein: CASSFSGSQKGQYF.

The gene calls are TRBV7-3 and TRBJ2-2, with 12 bases identical to TRBD2. This CDR3 region has 19 residues. The V segment lost 5 bases and the J segment 4 bases; nucleotides outside the gene matches: 14. Per germline, CDR1 SGHTA and CDR2 FQGTGA. The CDR3 DNA reads as TGTGCCAGCAGCAATCCGTCGGGCCTAGCGGGAGGGGCCACCGGGGAGCTGTTTTTT. Amino acids: CASSNPSGLAGGATGELFF.

The chain combines TRBV18 with TRBJ1-2; 8 bases map to TRBD1. The CDR3 runs 15 residues. The germline gives CDR1 KGHSH, CDR2 LQKENI. The V and J ends lost 4 bases and 4 bases, in that order; junction bases with no gene match: 8. Written as DNA, the CDR3 is TGTGCCAGCTCACGGGGACAGGCGGGCCCCTATGGCTACACCTTC. This translates into CASSRGQAGPYGYTF.

The genes are TRBV27 and TRBJ1-6; 8 bases are a match to TRBD1. V shed 5 bases and J 8 bases; nucleotides not matched to a gene: 5. Germline CDR1 and CDR2: MNHEY and SMNVEV (reference sequence). The CDR3 extends over 14 amino acids. The CDR3 DNA is TGTGCCAGCAGTCCCCAGGGGGCATATTCACCCCTCCACTTT. This translates into CASSPQGAYSPLHF.

The genes are TRBV30 and TRBJ1-6; D not certain. Per the germline V gene, CDR1 is GTSNPN and CDR2 is SVGIG (reference sequence). Trimming removed 1 base from V and 12 bases from J, with 7 bases in between. This CDR3 region has 11 residues. CDR3 residues: CAWSGNGPLHF. For the CDR3, the DNA is TGTGCCTGGAGTGGTAACGGACCCCTCCACTTT.